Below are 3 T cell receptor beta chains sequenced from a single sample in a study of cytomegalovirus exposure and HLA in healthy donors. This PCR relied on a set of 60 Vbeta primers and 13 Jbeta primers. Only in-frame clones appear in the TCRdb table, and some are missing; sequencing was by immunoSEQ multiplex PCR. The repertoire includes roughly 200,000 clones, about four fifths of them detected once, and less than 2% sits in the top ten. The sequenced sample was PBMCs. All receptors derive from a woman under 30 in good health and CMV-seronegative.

The CDR3 DNA is TGTGCCAGCGGGCGACAGGGGGCGGGTTATGGCTACACCTTC. It translates to CASGRQGAGYGYTF. The chain combines TRBV28 with TRBJ1-2; the match to TRBD1 covers 10 bases. V lost 8 bases, J lost 5 bases, and 8 bases stayed unmatched. CDR3 length: 14 residues. The V gene's germline CDR1 is MDHEN and CDR2 SYDVKM.

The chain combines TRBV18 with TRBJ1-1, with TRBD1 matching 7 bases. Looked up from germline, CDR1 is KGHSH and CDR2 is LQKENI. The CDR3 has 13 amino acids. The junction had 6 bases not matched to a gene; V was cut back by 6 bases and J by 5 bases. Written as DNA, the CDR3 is TGTGCCAGCTCTTCCGCAGGGGGGACTGAAGCTTTCTTT. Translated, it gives CASSSAGGTEAFF.

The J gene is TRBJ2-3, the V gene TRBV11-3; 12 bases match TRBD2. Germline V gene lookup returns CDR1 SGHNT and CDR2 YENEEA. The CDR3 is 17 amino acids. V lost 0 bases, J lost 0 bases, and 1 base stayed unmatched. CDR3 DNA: TGTGCCAGCAGCTTAGATGGACTAGCGGGGAGCACAGATACGCAGTATTTT. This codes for CASSLDGLAGSTDTQYF.